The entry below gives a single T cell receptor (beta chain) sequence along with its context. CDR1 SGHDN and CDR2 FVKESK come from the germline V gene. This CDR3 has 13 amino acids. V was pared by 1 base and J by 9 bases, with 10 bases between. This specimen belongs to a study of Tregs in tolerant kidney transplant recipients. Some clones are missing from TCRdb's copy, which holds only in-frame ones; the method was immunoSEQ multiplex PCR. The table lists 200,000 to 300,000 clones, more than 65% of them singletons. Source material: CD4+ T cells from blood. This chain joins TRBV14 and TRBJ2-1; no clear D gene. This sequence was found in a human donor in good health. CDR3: CASSQVGRSEQFF. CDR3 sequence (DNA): TGTGCCAGCAGCCAAGTAGGTAGGAGTGAGCAGTTCTTC. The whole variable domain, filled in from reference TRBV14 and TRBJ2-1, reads EAGVTQFPSHSVIEKGQTVTLRCDPISGHDNLYWYRRVMGKEIKFLLHFVKESKQDESGMPNNRFLAERTGGTYSTLKVQPAELEDSGVYFCASSQVGRSEQFFGPGTRLTVL.